The 6 T cell receptor beta chains reported below all come from one sample, sequenced in a study of cytomegalovirus exposure and HLA in healthy donors. PCR was performed using 60 Vbeta and 13 Jbeta primers. Using immunoSEQ multiplex PCR, the repertoire was profiled, and TCRdb retains in-frame clones only, with some absent. The table has some 150,000 clones, more than 65% seen once. The specimen sequenced was PBMCs. The receptor source for this set is a woman aged 45-65 years in good health and CMV-seronegative.

The V and J genes are TRBV6-6 and TRBJ2-5; D gene unclear. Trimming left V 8 bases short and J 5 bases short, with 9 bases between. This CDR3 is built from 11 residues. Germline V gives CDR1 MNHNY, CDR2 SVGAGI (reference sequence). Here the CDR3 reads CASSYRETQYF. The CDR3 bases are TGTGCCAGCTCATATCGGGAGACCCAGTACTTC.

This clone appeared a few times. V usage is TRBV4-1 and J usage is TRBJ2-5, with D perhaps matching TRBD2 (6 bases). In germline, CDR1 is MGHRA, CDR2 YSYEKL. The CDR3 totals 13 residues. With 4 bases removed from V and 4 bases from J, the gap between germline ends came to 10 bases. The CDR3 sequence: CASSPWRGETQYF. The CDR3 region has the DNA TGCGCCAGCAGCCCCTGGAGGGGAGAGACCCAGTACTTC.

This clone was seen only a few times. The DNA for the CDR3 is TGTGCCATCAGTGAGCTTCCTGGAAACACCATATATTTT. Its translation is CAISELPGNTIYF. V usage is TRBV10-3 and J usage is TRBJ1-3; D call uncertain. CDR1 is ENHRY and CDR2 is SYGVKD in the germline V gene. This CDR3 has 13 amino acids. Trimming shortened V by 2 bases and J by 2 bases, and 4 bases separated the two germline ends.

The genes are TRBV10-3 and TRBJ2-3; D unclear. The CDR3 consists of 13 residues. The V end was cut by 4 bases, the J end by 0 bases, with 5 bases between. Germline CDR1 ENHRY, CDR2 SYGVKD. The CDR3 nucleotides are TGTGCCATCAGTGGCTACAGCACAGATACGCAGTATTTT. This translates into CAISGYSTDTQYF.

The chain links TRBV5-1 to TRBJ2-5; D is perhaps TRBD2 (5 bases). The CDR3 runs to 11 residues. Between the trimmed V and J ends, which lost 6 bases and 5 bases, there was a span of 8 bases. Germline loops: CDR1 SGHRS, CDR2 YFSETQ. This chain's CDR3 is CASTGLETQYF. CDR3 nucleotide sequence: TGCGCCAGCACGGGGTTGGAGACCCAGTACTTC.

The sample holds one count of this clone. The chain links TRBV6-5 to TRBJ1-2; possible D gene TRBD1, 6 bases. The CDR3 is made up of 15 amino acids. Germline assignment: CDR1 MNHEY and CDR2 SVGAGI. V was shortened by 6 bases and J by 3 bases, with 17 bases between the two germline ends. CDR3 DNA: TGTGCCAGCAGGGAGGTGGGGGGGCTCGACTATGGCTACACCTTC. Amino acids: CASREVGGLDYGYTF.